This T cell receptor (beta chain) was documented in a study of a mutant IDH1 vaccine in newly diagnosed glioma. Study-wide background: Vaccination of patients was performed eight times, in weeks 1, 3, 5, 7, 11, 15, 19 and 23. The first vaccination came 4-6 weeks after radiotherapy alone, or with temozolomide cycles. Earlier care involved radiotherapy, temozolomide, or both, and the majority received both.

Note on this clone: Its antigen is not known. The germline gene is not matched at one end of the junction; a read error may be the cause.

This CDR3 is 15 amino acids long. Germline V gene lookup returns CDR1 PRHDT and CDR2 FYEKMQ (reference sequence). Indicated time point: week 5, during vaccination. With topical imiquimod, each dose of the vaccine consisted of 300 ug of mutant IDH1 20-mer peptide. Repertoires were generated with immunoSEQ multiplex PCR, while TCRdb's copy carries only in-frame clones and drops some. The table records around 56,000 clones, approximately 80% of them present only once. Sequencing was performed on PBMCs, taken from a glioma patient whose treatment included an IDH1 peptide vaccine. This clonotype originated in a man aged 25 to 45 with glioma. V gene TRBV13 combines with J gene TRBJ1-2; the match to TRBD1 covers 7 bases. This CDR3 is CASSIRQGAIYDYTF. The CDR3 coding sequence is TGTGCCAGCAGCATAAGACAGGGAGCGATCTATGACTACACCTTC.